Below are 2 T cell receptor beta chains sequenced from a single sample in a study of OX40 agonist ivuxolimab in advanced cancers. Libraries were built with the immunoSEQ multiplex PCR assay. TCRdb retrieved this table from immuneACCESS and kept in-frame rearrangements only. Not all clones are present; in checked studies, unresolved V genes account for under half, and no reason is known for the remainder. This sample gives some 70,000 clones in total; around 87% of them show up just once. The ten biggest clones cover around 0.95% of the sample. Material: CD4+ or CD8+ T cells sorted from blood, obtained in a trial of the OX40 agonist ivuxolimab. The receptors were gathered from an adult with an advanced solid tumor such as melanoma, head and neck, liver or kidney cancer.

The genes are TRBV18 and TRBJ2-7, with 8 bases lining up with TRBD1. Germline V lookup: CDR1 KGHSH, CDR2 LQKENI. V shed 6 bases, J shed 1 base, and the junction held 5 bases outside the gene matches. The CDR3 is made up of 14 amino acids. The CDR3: CASSFGQGSYEQYF. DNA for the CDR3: TGTGCCAGCTCTTTTGGACAGGGTTCCTACGAGCAGTACTTC. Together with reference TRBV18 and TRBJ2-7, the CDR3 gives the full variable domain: NAGVMQNPRHLVRRRGQEARLRCSPMKGHSHVYWYRQLPEEGLKFMVYLQKENIIDESGMPKERFSAEFPKEGPSILRIQQVVRGDSAAYFCASSFGQGSYEQYFGPGTRLTVT.

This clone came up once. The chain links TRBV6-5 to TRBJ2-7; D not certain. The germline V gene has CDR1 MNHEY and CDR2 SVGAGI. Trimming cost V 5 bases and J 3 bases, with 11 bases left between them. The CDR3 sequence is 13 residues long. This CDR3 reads CASSAAADYEQYF. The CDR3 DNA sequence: TGTGCCAGCAGTGCGGCCGCGGACTACGAGCAGTACTTC.